One sample yielded the 4 T cell receptor beta chains listed below, sequenced in a study of CD8+ T cells in alopecia areata (dated by TCRdb to 2017 to 2018). According to the study, the label for this sample's time point signals: around 4 weeks on oral tofacitinib. Taken with the paper, the label for treatment or condition translates to: oral pan-JAK inhibitor, 5-10 mg twice daily. The method behind the library was the immunoSEQ multiplex PCR assay. To provide template for TCR sequencing, every sample had RNA extracted and reverse transcribed into cDNA. TCRdb limited this immuneACCESS table to in-frame rearrangements with V and J called. A share of clones is missing; checked studies link under half to unresolved V genes, and the rest is unexplained. This sample has tens of thousands of clones in its table, and 65% of those were observed once. The top ten hold roughly 22% of the sample. The input for sequencing was CD8+ T cells sorted from blood, taken at week 4, from a patient treated with tofacitinib. These receptors came from a human donor with alopecia areata.

V gene TRBV7-9 combines with J gene TRBJ2-1; D might be TRBD1 (5 bases). The CDR3 length is 16 residues. Germline CDR1 reads SEHNR; CDR2 reads FQNEAQ (reference sequence). V lost 5 bases and J lost 4, with 18 bases in between. CDR3 residues: CASSNSGLELYNEQFF. The CDR3 DNA follows: TGTGCCAGCAGCAATTCAGGGTTAGAATTGTACAATGAGCAGTTCTTC.

The CDR3 here is CSVGRTENTEAFF. The CDR3 DNA sequence: TGCAGCGTTGGCAGGACAGAGAACACTGAAGCTTTCTTT. The chain has TRBV29-1 and TRBJ1-1; possibly TRBD1 for D (6 bases). The CDR3 extends over 13 amino acids. From germline, CDR1 is SQVTM and CDR2 ANQGSEA. Trimming cost V 4 bases and J 1 base, with 10 bases left between them.

The genes are TRBV4-3 and TRBJ2-3; a possible D gene is TRBD2 (7 bases). V was pared by 1 base and J by 0 bases, with 17 bases between. This CDR3 comprises 18 residues. Germline CDR1 LGHNA, CDR2 YSLEER. As DNA, the CDR3 is TGCGCCAGCAGCCAAGGTCCGGGGGGCACATCTAGCACAGATACGCAGTATTTT. Encoded protein: CASSQGPGGTSSTDTQYF.

The V and J genes are TRBV19 and TRBJ2-7; possible D gene TRBD2, 6 bases. CDR1 LNHDA and CDR2 SQIVND come from the germline V gene (reference sequence). The CDR3 runs to 12 residues. The V end lost 4 bases, the J end lost 3 bases, and 7 bases lay between the germline ends. The CDR3 region is CASSRRDYEQYF. The CDR3 region has the DNA TGTGCCAGTAGTAGGAGGGACTACGAGCAGTACTTC.